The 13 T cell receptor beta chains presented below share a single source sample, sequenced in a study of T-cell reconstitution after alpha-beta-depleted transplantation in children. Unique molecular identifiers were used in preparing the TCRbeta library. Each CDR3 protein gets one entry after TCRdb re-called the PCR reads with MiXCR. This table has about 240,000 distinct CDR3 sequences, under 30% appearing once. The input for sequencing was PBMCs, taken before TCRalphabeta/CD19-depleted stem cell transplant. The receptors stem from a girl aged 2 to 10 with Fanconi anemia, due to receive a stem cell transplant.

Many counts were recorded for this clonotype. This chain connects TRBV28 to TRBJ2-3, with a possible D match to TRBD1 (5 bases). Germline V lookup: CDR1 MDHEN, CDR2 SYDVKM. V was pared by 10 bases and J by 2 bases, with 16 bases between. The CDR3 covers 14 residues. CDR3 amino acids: CATKGKTFTDTQYF. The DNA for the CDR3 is TGTGCCACCAAGGGGAAGACCTTCACAGATACGCAGTATTTT.

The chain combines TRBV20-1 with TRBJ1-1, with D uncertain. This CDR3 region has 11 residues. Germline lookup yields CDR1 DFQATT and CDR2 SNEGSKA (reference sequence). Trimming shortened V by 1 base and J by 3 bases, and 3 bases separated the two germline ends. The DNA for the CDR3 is TGCAGTGCTAGAGCTCACACTGAAGCTTTCTTT. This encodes CSARAHTEAFF.

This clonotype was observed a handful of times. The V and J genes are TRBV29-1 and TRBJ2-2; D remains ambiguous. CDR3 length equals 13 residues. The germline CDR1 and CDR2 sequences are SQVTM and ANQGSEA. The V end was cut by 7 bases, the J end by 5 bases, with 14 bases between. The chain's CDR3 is CSARHLGTGELFF. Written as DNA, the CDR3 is TGCAGCGCGAGACATTTGGGGACCGGGGAGCTGTTTTTT.

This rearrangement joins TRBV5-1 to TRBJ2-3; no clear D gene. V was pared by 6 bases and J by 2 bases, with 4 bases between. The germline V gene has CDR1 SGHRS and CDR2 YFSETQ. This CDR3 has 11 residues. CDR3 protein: CASTDTDTQYF. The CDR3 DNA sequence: TGCGCCAGCACCGACACAGATACGCAGTATTTT.

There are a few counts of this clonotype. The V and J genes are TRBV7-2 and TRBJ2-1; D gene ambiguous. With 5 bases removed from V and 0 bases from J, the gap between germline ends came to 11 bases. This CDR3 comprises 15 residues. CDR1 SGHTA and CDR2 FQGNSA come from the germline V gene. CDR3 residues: CASSRLPISYNEQFF. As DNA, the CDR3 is TGTGCCAGCAGCCGCTTGCCGATCTCCTACAATGAGCAGTTCTTC.

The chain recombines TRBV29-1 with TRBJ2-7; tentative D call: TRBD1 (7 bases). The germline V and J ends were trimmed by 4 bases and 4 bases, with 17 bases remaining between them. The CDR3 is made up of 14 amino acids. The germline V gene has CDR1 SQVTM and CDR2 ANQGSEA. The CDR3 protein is CSVVGGQLPYEQYF. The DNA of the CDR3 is TGCAGCGTTGTGGGGGGACAGCTACCATACGAGCAGTACTTC.

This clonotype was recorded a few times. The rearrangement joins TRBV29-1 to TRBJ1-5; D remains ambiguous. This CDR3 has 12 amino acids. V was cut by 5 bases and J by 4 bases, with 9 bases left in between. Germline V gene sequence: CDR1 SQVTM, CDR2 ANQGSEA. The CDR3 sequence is CSVNIGNQPQHF. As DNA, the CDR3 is TGCAGCGTTAACATCGGGAATCAGCCCCAGCATTTT.

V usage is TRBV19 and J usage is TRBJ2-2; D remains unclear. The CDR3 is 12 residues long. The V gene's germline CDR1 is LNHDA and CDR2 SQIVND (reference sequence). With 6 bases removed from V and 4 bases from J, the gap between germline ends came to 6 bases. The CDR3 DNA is TGTGCCAGTAGCACCCGCACCGGGGAGCTGTTTTTT. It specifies CASSTRTGELFF.

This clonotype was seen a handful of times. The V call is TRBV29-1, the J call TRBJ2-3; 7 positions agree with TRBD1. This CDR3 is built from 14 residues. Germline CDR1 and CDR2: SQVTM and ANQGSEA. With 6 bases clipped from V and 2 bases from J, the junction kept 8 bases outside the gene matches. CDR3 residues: CSVGTGAFTDTQYF. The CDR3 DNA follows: TGCAGCGTGGGAACAGGGGCATTCACAGATACGCAGTATTTT.

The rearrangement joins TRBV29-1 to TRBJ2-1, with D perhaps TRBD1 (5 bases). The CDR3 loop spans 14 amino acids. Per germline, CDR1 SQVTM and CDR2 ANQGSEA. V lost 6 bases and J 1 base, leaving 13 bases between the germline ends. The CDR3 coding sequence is TGCAGCGTCTCCGAACAGGAATCCTACAATGAGCAGTTCTTC. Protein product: CSVSEQESYNEQFF.

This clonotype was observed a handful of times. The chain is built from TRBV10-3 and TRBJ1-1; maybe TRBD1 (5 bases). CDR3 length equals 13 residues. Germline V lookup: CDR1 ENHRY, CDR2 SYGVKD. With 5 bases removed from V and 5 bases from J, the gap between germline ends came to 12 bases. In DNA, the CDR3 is TGTGCCATCAGTCAAGACAGCCCGACTGAAGCTTTCTTT. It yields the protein CAISQDSPTEAFF.

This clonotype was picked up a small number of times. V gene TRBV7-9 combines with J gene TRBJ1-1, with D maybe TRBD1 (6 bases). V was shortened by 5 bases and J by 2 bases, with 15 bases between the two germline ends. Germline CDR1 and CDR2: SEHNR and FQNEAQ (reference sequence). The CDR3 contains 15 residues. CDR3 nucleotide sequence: TGTGCCAGCAGCCCCTTCCTGACAGGCAACACTGAAGCTTTCTTT. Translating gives CASSPFLTGNTEAFF.

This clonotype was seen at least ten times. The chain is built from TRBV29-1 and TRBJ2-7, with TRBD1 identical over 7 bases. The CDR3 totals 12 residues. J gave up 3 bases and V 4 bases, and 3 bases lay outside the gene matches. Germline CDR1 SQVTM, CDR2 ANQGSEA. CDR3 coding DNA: TGCAGCGTTGCAGGACAGGTCTACGAGCAGTACTTC. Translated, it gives CSVAGQVYEQYF.